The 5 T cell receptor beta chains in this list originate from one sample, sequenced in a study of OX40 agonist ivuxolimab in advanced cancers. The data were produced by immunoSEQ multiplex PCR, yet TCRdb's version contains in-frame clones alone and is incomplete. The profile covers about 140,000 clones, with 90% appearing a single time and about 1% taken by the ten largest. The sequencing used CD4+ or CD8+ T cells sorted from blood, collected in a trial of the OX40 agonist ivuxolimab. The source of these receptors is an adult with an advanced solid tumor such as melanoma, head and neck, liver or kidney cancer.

DNA of the CDR3: TGTGCCAGTAGCGCTAGCGAGCTTAGACTAGCCAAAAACATTCAGTACTTC. Its protein is CASSASELRLAKNIQYF. The rearrangement joins TRBV19 to TRBJ2-4; tentative D call: TRBD2 (6 bases). Trimming removed 6 bases at V and 0 bases at J, with 18 bases between. The CDR3 sequence is 17 residues long. Looked up from germline, CDR1 is LNHDA and CDR2 is SQIVND (reference sequence).

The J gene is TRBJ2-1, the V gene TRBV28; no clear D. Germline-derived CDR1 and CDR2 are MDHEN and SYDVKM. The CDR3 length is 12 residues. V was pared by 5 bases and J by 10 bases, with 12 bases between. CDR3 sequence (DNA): TGTGCCAGCAGTCTGCGGCCGGGCGAGCAGTTCTTC. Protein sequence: CASSLRPGEQFF.

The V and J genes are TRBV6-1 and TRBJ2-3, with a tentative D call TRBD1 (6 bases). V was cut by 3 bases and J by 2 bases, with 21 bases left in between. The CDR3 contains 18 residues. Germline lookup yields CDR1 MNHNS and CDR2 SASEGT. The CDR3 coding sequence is TGTGCCAGCAGTGATCGAGACAGGAGCCCTCTATACACAGATACGCAGTATTTT. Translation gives CASSDRDRSPLYTDTQYF.

Here the CDR3 DNA reads TGTGCCAGCGTACCTCCTCGGGGGACAGGGTACACCGGGGAGCTGTTTTTT. Residues: CASVPPRGTGYTGELFF. V gene TRBV28 combines with J gene TRBJ2-2, with 9 bases lining up with TRBD1. The junction had 13 bases not matched to a gene; V was cut back by 8 bases and J by 3 bases. The CDR3 length is 17 residues. Germline V gene lookup returns CDR1 MDHEN and CDR2 SYDVKM.

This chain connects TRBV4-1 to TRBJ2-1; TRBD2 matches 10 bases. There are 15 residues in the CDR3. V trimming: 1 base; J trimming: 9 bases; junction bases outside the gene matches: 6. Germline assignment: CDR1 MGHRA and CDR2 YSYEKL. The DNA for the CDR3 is TGCGCCAGCAGCCAAGCACCTAGCGGGAGCAGTGAGCAGTTCTTC. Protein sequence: CASSQAPSGSSEQFF.